What follows are 2 T cell receptor beta chains derived from one specimen sequenced in a study of CD8 T cells in Susac syndrome (dated by TCRdb to between 2018 and 2020). The library was generated by the immunoSEQ multiplex PCR assay. RNA was extracted with the RNeasy kit and 0.5 to 1 ug was reverse transcribed using random hexamers. TCRdb itself trimmed the public reads at Q25 with fastp, ran MiXCR and retained productive beta chains. Each entry merges the rows of one CDR3 protein and shows their most common DNA and genes. This sample holds 180,000 or so distinct CDR3 sequences; approximately 96% were observed only once. The biggest ten clones account for roughly 0.15% of the sample. Sequenced: CD4+ T cells from PBMCs. All receptors come from a human donor in good health.

The rearrangement joins TRBV18 to TRBJ1-4; no clear D. The CDR3 is 13 residues long. CDR1 is KGHSH, CDR2 LQKENI, per germline. V was trimmed by 4 bases and J by 5 bases, leaving 8 bases between them. The CDR3 DNA follows: TGTGCCAGCTCACTCATCCTAAATGAAAAACTGTTTTTT. Amino acids: CASSLILNEKLFF. Complete variable domain (other parts from reference TRBV18 and TRBJ1-4): NAGVMQNPRHLVRRRGQEARLRCSPMKGHSHVYWYRQLPEEGLKFMVYLQKENIIDESGMPKERFSAEFPKEGPSILRIQQVVRGDSAAYFCASSLILNEKLFFGSGTQLSVL.

The rearrangement links TRBV5-6 to TRBJ2-1; D perhaps matches TRBD1 (5 bases). V was clipped by 1 base and J by 6 bases, with 14 bases between them. The CDR3 length is 15 residues. Per the germline V gene, CDR1 is SGHDT and CDR2 is YYEEEE. This CDR3 reads CASSLFQGPLNEQFF. The CDR3 nucleotides read TGTGCCAGCAGCTTGTTCCAGGGTCCCCTCAATGAGCAGTTCTTC. The full variable domain, its missing parts supplied by reference TRBV5-6 and TRBJ2-1, is DAGVTQSPTHLIKTRGQQVTLRCSPKSGHDTVSWYQQALGQGPQFIFQYYEEEERQRGNFPDRFSGHQFPNYSSELNVNALLLGDSALYLCASSLFQGPLNEQFFGPGTRLTVL.